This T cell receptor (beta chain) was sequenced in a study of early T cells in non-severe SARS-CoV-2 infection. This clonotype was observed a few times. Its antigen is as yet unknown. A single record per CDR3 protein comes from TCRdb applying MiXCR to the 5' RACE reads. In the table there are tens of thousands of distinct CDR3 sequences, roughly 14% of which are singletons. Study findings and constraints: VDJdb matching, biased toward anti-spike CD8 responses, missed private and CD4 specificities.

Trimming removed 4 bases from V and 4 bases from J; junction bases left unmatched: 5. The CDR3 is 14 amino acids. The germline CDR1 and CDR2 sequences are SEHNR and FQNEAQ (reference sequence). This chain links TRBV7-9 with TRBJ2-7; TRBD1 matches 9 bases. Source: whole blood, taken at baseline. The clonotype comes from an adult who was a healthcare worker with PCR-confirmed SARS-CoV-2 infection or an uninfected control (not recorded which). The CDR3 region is CASSSQGASYEQYF. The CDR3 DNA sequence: TGTGCCAGCAGCTCACAGGGGGCCTCGTACGAGCAGTACTTC.